A single sample gave rise to the 25 T cell receptor beta chains below, sequenced in a study of cytomegalovirus exposure and HLA in healthy donors. This PCR relied on a set of 60 Vbeta primers and 13 Jbeta primers. The method was immunoSEQ multiplex PCR; TCRdb's version includes in-frame clones alone and lacks a portion of them. The sample shows approximately 190,000 clones, 80% to 90% of them seen only once. The sequencing sample was made of PBMCs. The receptors were sampled from a man younger than 45 in good health and CMV-seronegative.

The chain couples TRBV28 to TRBJ2-1, with TRBD1 identical over 7 bases. Germline loops: CDR1 MDHEN, CDR2 SYDVKM. CDR3 size: 13 residues. The trim removed 6 bases at V and 6 bases at J, leaving 5 bases unmatched. CDR3 DNA: TGTGCCAGCAGGGAGACAGGGCCCAATGAGCAGTTCTTC. Residues: CASRETGPNEQFF.

This chain links TRBV7-2 with TRBJ2-1; TRBD2 matches 12 bases. The CDR3 extends over 13 amino acids. The germline V gene encodes CDR1 SGHTA and CDR2 FQGNSA. The trim removed 7 bases at V and 11 bases at J, leaving 6 bases unmatched. DNA of the CDR3: TGTGCCAGCACAAGACTAGCGGGAGAGAAGCAGTTCTTC. Protein product: CASTRLAGEKQFF.

The chain employs TRBV4-2 and TRBJ1-5; unclear D gene. The CDR3 contains 19 residues. Trimming stripped 0 bases from V and 2 bases from J, with 20 bases between. Germline V CDR1 and CDR2: LGHNA, YNFKEQ. The CDR3 loop reads CASSQDEWAALRGNQPQHF. In DNA form, the CDR3 reads TGTGCCAGCAGCCAAGATGAATGGGCGGCCTTGAGGGGCAATCAGCCCCAGCATTTT.

The rearrangement uses TRBV28 and TRBJ1-2; no clear D. Germline V lookup: CDR1 MDHEN, CDR2 SYDVKM. V was clipped by 8 bases and J by 8 bases, with 21 bases between them. The CDR3 sequence is 14 residues long. The CDR3 sequence: CASDRGPSAGGYTF. CDR3 nucleotides: TGTGCCAGCGATAGAGGCCCTTCAGCGGGCGGCTACACCTTC.

This clone was seen a handful of times. V is TRBV19 and J is TRBJ1-5, with D tentatively TRBD1 (5 bases). Germline loops: CDR1 LNHDA, CDR2 SQIVND (reference sequence). This CDR3 is 13 amino acids long. With 3 bases removed from V and 4 bases from J, the gap between germline ends came to 7 bases. CDR3 amino acids: CASSMGGNQPQHF. CDR3 DNA sequence: TGTGCCAGTAGTATGGGGGGGAATCAGCCCCAGCATTTT.

The genes are TRBV9 and TRBJ2-5; D uncertain. Trimming took off 1 base at V and 3 bases at J, with 13 bases between the two ends. Germline lookup yields CDR1 SGDLS and CDR2 YYNGEE. The CDR3 contains 15 residues. CDR3 sequence reads: CASSVRPGNEETQYF. Written as DNA, the CDR3 is TGTGCCAGCAGCGTACGCCCAGGAAACGAAGAGACCCAGTACTTC.

The V gene is TRBV7-2, the J gene TRBJ2-7; tentatively, D is TRBD1 (5 bases). The germline CDR1 and CDR2 sequences are SGHTA and FQGNSA. The CDR3 spans 16 residues. V was shortened by 5 bases and J by 1 base, with 18 bases between the two germline ends. CDR3 nucleotides: TGTGCCAGCAGCCTACCCAACCGGACACAATCCTACGAGCAGTACTTC. Translated, it gives CASSLPNRTQSYEQYF.

This rearrangement joins TRBV4-1 to TRBJ1-5, with 9 bases lining up with TRBD1. This CDR3 is 16 amino acids long. V lost 2 bases and J lost 1; bases outside the gene matches: 3. Germline V gene sequence: CDR1 MGHRA, CDR2 YSYEKL. CDR3 DNA sequence: TGCGCCAGCAGCCAATTCGGACAGGGGAGCAATCAGCCCCAGCATTTT. This gives the protein CASSQFGQGSNQPQHF.

CDR3 nucleotide sequence: TGTGCCAGCTCACCAAATTCCCGCCAAGAGACCCAGTACTTC. It yields the protein CASSPNSRQETQYF. The chain couples TRBV18 to TRBJ2-5, with D unclear. The germline CDR1 and CDR2 sequences are KGHSH and LQKENI. The CDR3 totals 14 residues. Trimming removed 2 bases from V and 1 base from J, with 8 bases in between.

The J gene is TRBJ2-7, the V gene TRBV7-2, with 7 bases lining up with TRBD1. The trim removed 1 base at V and 4 bases at J, leaving 4 bases unmatched. The CDR3 has 14 amino acids. Germline CDR1 reads SGHTA; CDR2 reads FQGNSA. The CDR3 protein is CASSLGQGLYEQYF. Written as DNA, the CDR3 is TGTGCCAGCAGCTTAGGACAGGGTTTGTACGAGCAGTACTTC.

This clone was recorded a few times. The V and J genes are TRBV6-1 and TRBJ2-7; D might be TRBD1 (6 bases). The CDR3 covers 14 residues. V was cut by 5 bases and J by 2 bases, with 13 bases left in between. Germline V gives CDR1 MNHNS, CDR2 SASEGT. The CDR3 region is CASSLDSAAYEQYF. The CDR3 DNA is TGTGCCAGCAGTTTGGACAGTGCCGCCTACGAGCAGTACTTC.

The gene calls are TRBV11-2 and TRBJ2-5; a weak D match, TRBD1 (6 bases). The CDR3 extends over 15 amino acids. V lost 4 bases and J lost 0, with 12 bases in between. The germline V gene encodes CDR1 SGHAT and CDR2 FQNNGV. For the CDR3, the DNA is TGTGCCAGCAGCTCAACACGACAGGACCAAGAGACCCAGTACTTC. Encoded protein: CASSSTRQDQETQYF.

The DNA for the CDR3 is TGTGCCAGTAGTATCAGGGGACTAGCGGACAATGAGCAGTTCTTC. This sequence encodes CASSIRGLADNEQFF. The rearrangement uses TRBV19 and TRBJ2-1, with 11 bases aligning to TRBD2. CDR1 LNHDA and CDR2 SQIVND come from the germline V gene (reference sequence). The CDR3 length is 15 residues. V was clipped by 3 bases and J by 5 bases; unmatched bases: 3.

V is TRBV7-9 and J is TRBJ2-1, with 8 bases identical to TRBD2. CDR1 SEHNR and CDR2 FQNEAQ come from the germline V gene (reference sequence). Trimming removed 2 bases from V and 9 bases from J; junction bases left unmatched: 9. This CDR3 is built from 15 residues. The CDR3: CASSLNSGVQGEQFF. CDR3 DNA sequence: TGTGCCAGCAGCTTAAATAGCGGGGTACAAGGTGAGCAGTTCTTC.

For this clone: Other nucleotide sequences in the sample specify the same CDR3. The CDR3 protein is CASRRLAGSTDTQYF. CDR3 in DNA: TGTGCCAGCAGAAGACTAGCGGGAAGCACAGATACGCAGTATTTT. The rearrangement uses TRBV28 and TRBJ2-3; TRBD2 matches at 11 bases. The CDR3 sequence is 15 residues long. Germline CDR1 and CDR2: MDHEN and SYDVKM. Trimming cost V 6 bases and J 0 bases; bases outside gene matches: 2. Using reference TRBV28 and TRBJ2-3 for the parts outside the CDR3, the full variable domain is DVKVTQSSRYLVKRTGEKVFLECVQDMDHENMFWYRQDPGLGLRLIYFSYDVKMKEKGDIPEGYSVSREKKERFSLILESASTNQTSMYLCASRRLAGSTDTQYFGPGTRLTVL.

The rearrangement links TRBV15 to TRBJ2-5; no reliable D call. TRBJ2-7 explains the end of the DNA better; the J call may be wrong. CDR1 and CDR2 from the germline V gene are LNHNV and YYDKDF (reference sequence). The CDR3 length is 12 residues. CDR3 nucleotide sequence: TGTGCCACCAGCAGAGATAACTACGAGCAGTACTTC. Residues: CATSRDNYEQYF.

The rearrangement links TRBV4-1 to TRBJ1-3; the D is unclear. This CDR3 spans 15 amino acids. Deletions cut 0 bases from V and 0 bases from J, with 6 bases between. CDR1 is MGHRA and CDR2 is YSYEKL in the germline V gene. The CDR3 loop reads CASSQDPVSGNTIYF. The CDR3 nucleotides read TGCGCCAGCAGCCAAGATCCGGTCTCTGGAAACACCATATATTTT.

The chain joins TRBV5-1 to TRBJ2-7, with 8 bases identical to TRBD1. Germline trimming cut 3 bases from V and 1 base from J; bases unmatched to any gene: 3. Germline-derived CDR1 and CDR2 are SGHRS and YFSETQ. This CDR3 is built from 14 residues. CDR3 sequence reads: CASSSQGASYEQYF. The CDR3 nucleotides read TGCGCCAGCAGCTCGCAGGGGGCTTCCTACGAGCAGTACTTC. Together with reference TRBV5-1 and TRBJ2-7, the CDR3 gives the full variable domain: KAGVTQTPRYLIKTRGQQVTLSCSPISGHRSVSWYQQTPGQGLQFLFEYFSETQRNKGNFPGRFSGRQFSNSRSEMNVSTLELGDSALYLCASSSQGASYEQYFGPGTRLTVT.

This sequence joins TRBV2 and TRBJ2-5; TRBD2 agrees at 14 bases. After removal of 5 bases from V and 5 bases from J, the junction contained 13 bases not matched to a gene. Germline-derived CDR1 and CDR2 are SNHLY and FYNNEI. There are 18 residues in the CDR3. The CDR3 bases are TGTGCCAGCAGTCCCGGGACTAGCGGGAGTAGGGAGCAGGAGACCCAGTACTTC. Translated, it gives CASSPGTSGSREQETQYF.

The chain is built from TRBV7-2 and TRBJ1-5, with 7 bases matching TRBD1. V lost 2 bases, J lost 4 bases, and 2 bases stayed unmatched. The CDR3 has 14 amino acids. Germline V lookup: CDR1 SGHTA, CDR2 FQGNSA. This CDR3 is CASSLPGGNQPQHF. The CDR3 DNA is TGTGCCAGCAGCTTACCAGGGGGGAATCAGCCCCAGCATTTT.

The chain is built from TRBV5-5 and TRBJ2-7; D is perhaps TRBD1 (6 bases). Germline CDR1 SGHKS, CDR2 YYEKEE (reference sequence). The CDR3 is 16 amino acids. V lost 4 bases, J lost 1 base, and 18 bases lay in between. The CDR3 is CASSGQRSATSYEQYF. In nucleotides, the CDR3 is TGTGCCAGCAGCGGACAGCGATCAGCTACTTCCTACGAGCAGTACTTC. Looking up the rest from reference TRBV5-5 and TRBJ2-7 gives the full variable domain: DAGVTQSPTHLIKTRGQQVTLRCSPISGHKSVSWYQQVLGQGPQFIFQYYEKEERGRGNFPDRFSARQFPNYSSELNVNALLLGDSALYLCASSGQRSATSYEQYFGPGTRLTVT.

The V gene is TRBV15, the J gene TRBJ2-4; 9 positions agree with TRBD2. From germline, CDR1 is LNHNV and CDR2 YYDKDF (reference sequence). The J segment lost 3 bases and the V segment lost 5 bases, leaving 5 bases of the junction unmatched. The CDR3 spans 15 residues. The DNA for the CDR3 is TGTGCCACCAGCCTAGCGGGAATGGGCAAAAACATTCAGTACTTC. Translating it yields CATSLAGMGKNIQYF.

This clone was recorded a few times. The rearrangement links TRBV18 to TRBJ1-1; D gene unclear. The germline V gene encodes CDR1 KGHSH and CDR2 LQKENI. V was trimmed by 3 bases and J by 2 bases, leaving 16 bases between them. The CDR3 is made up of 16 amino acids. CDR3 coding DNA: TGTGCCAGCTCACCCCCGGGAGTACAAGCTAACACTGAAGCTTTCTTT. Translation gives CASSPPGVQANTEAFF.

The genes are TRBV30 and TRBJ1-5; D is uncertain. V was pared by 2 bases and J by 7 bases, with 21 bases between. Germline V gene lookup returns CDR1 GTSNPN and CDR2 SVGIG (reference sequence). CDR3 length: 16 residues. In DNA form, the CDR3 reads TGTGCCTGGAGTCCCCCCCCTACAGCTCTTGAGCAGCCCCAGCATTTT. Its translation is CAWSPPPTALEQPQHF. Variable domain in full (rest from reference TRBV30 and TRBJ1-5): SQTIHQWPATLVQPVGSPLSLECTVEGTSNPNLYWYRQAAGRGLQLLFYSVGIGQISSEVPQNLSASRPQDRQFILSSKKLLLSDSGFYLCAWSPPPTALEQPQHFGDGTRLSIL.

The chain uses TRBV30 and TRBJ2-7; no firm D call. Trimming shortened V by 2 bases and J by 3 bases, and 8 bases separated the two germline ends. This CDR3 contains 12 residues. CDR1 is GTSNPN and CDR2 is SVGIG in the germline V gene (reference sequence). CDR3 DNA sequence: TGTGCCTGGAGTCAACTCGACTACGAGCAGTACTTC. It translates to CAWSQLDYEQYF.